The 24 T cell receptor beta chains below all came from one sample that was sequenced in a study of T-cell reconstitution after alpha-beta-depleted transplantation in children. TCRbeta library preparation incorporated unique molecular identifiers. From the PCR reads, TCRdb called clonotypes with MiXCR, one entry per CDR3 protein. The sample includes approximately 490,000 distinct CDR3 sequences, under 15% seen only once; the top ten take roughly 5.4%. This sample comprised PBMCs from the stem cell graft donor, obtained from the stem cell graft. The receptors stem from a human donor who donated a stem cell graft to a child with combined immunodeficiency.

This clonotype was seen at least ten times. The CDR3, as DNA: TGTGCCAGCAGTAATCGGGCTCGAGGCTACGAGCAGTACTTC. Protein sequence: CASSNRARGYEQYF. The V call is TRBV12-3 or TRBV12-4, the J call TRBJ2-7; no reliable D call. Between the trimmed V and J ends, which lost 5 bases and 3 bases, there was a span of 14 bases. The CDR3 has 14 residues.

This sequence joins TRBV24-1 and TRBJ2-2; D might be TRBD2 (5 bases). This CDR3 region has 18 residues. Germline V CDR1 and CDR2: KGHDR, SFDVKD. Trimming cost V 7 bases and J 2 bases, with 22 bases left between them. CDR3 sequence: CATSPDRMEAVNTGELFF. CDR3 sequence (DNA): TGTGCCACCAGCCCAGATAGGATGGAGGCAGTTAACACCGGGGAGCTGTTTTTT.

V and J are TRBV2 and TRBJ1-5, with D perhaps matching TRBD1 (6 bases). The CDR3 is 14 amino acids. Trimming left V 6 bases short and J 5 bases short, with 14 bases between. Per the germline V gene, CDR1 is SNHLY and CDR2 is FYNNEI. CDR3 protein: CASRPTGLYQPQHF. As DNA, the CDR3 is TGTGCCAGCAGACCTACAGGGTTGTATCAGCCCCAGCATTTT. The full variable domain, with the rest looked up from reference TRBV2 and TRBJ1-5, is EPEVTQTPSHQVTQMGQEVILRCVPISNHLYFYWYRQILGQKVEFLVSFYNNEISEKSEIFDDQFSVERPDGSNFTLKIRSTKLEDSAMYFCASRPTGLYQPQHFGDGTRLSIL.

The rearrangement joins TRBV30 to TRBJ2-3; tentative D call: TRBD1 (6 bases). The CDR3 spans 16 residues. The V gene's germline CDR1 is GTSNPN and CDR2 SVGIG (reference sequence). Deletions cut 0 bases from V and 1 base from J, with 14 bases between. DNA for the CDR3: TGTGCCTGGAGTGTAGAGGTTGCAGGGGGCACAGATACGCAGTATTTT. It codes for CAWSVEVAGGTDTQYF.

This chain connects TRBV27 to TRBJ2-2, with TRBD1 matching 9 bases. Losses at the gene ends were 2 bases for V and 2 bases for J; bases not matched to a gene: 9. The CDR3 contains 18 residues. Germline assignment: CDR1 MNHEY and CDR2 SMNVEV (reference sequence). The CDR3, as DNA: TGTGCCAGCAGTTTACGGCCCCGGGACAGGGCTAACACCGGGGAGCTGTTTTTT. This encodes CASSLRPRDRANTGELFF.

This clonotype was picked up a small number of times. The chain joins TRBV6-1 to TRBJ1-4; 7 bases align to TRBD1. This CDR3 is 15 amino acids long. Germline CDR1 reads MNHNS; CDR2 reads SASEGT. V was pared by 6 bases and J by 4 bases, with 8 bases of the junction left unmatched. The CDR3 reads CASRSRQGGNEKLFF. The DNA for the CDR3 is TGTGCCAGCAGGAGTAGACAGGGAGGTAATGAAAAACTGTTTTTT.

There are a few counts of this clonotype. The gene calls are TRBV28 and TRBJ2-2; D is unresolved. CDR1 and CDR2 (germline): MDHEN, SYDVKM. The germline V and J ends were trimmed by 7 bases and 6 bases, with 12 bases remaining between them. CDR3 length: 13 amino acids. CDR3 DNA: TGTGCCAGCAAGGGCCCGGCCCCCGGGGAGCTGTTTTTT. This encodes CASKGPAPGELFF.

This clonotype has only a few counts. V usage is TRBV20-1 and J usage is TRBJ2-5, with 9 positions matching TRBD2. The V segment lost 0 bases and the J segment 4 bases; nucleotides outside the gene matches: 12. This CDR3 spans 17 amino acids. Germline CDR1 and CDR2: DFQATT and SNEGSKA (reference sequence). CDR3 bases: TGCAGTGCTAGAGATCGCCTTGGAGCGGGAGGTAGAGAGACCCAGTACTTC. This codes for CSARDRLGAGGRETQYF.

This clonotype has a handful of counts. V usage is TRBV10-3 and J usage is TRBJ2-1; D unclear. Per the germline V gene, CDR1 is ENHRY and CDR2 is SYGVKD. The CDR3 runs 12 residues. The CDR3 nucleotides are TGTGCGACCTCTGAGGCAAACAATGAGCAGTTCTTC. This encodes CATSEANNEQFF.

Only a few counts were recorded for this clonotype. The rearrangement uses TRBV27 and TRBJ2-1; D perhaps matches TRBD2 (6 bases). This CDR3 has 15 amino acids. Trimming shortened V by 7 bases and J by 2 bases, and 15 bases separated the two germline ends. Germline V gene data show CDR1 as MNHEY and CDR2 as SMNVEV (reference sequence). The CDR3 nucleotides are TGTGCCAGCACCCCATCCGGGAGCGCCTACAATGAGCAGTTCTTC. This gives the protein CASTPSGSAYNEQFF.

This clonotype was counted ten times or more. The CDR3 DNA reads TGTGCCATAGGACTCCCCCAGTACTTC. Its translation is CAIGLPQYF. This chain uses TRBV10-3 with TRBJ2-7; weak D call: TRBD2 (5 bases). The CDR3 contains 9 residues. V was cut by 9 bases and J by 10 bases, with 10 bases left in between. Per germline, CDR1 ENHRY and CDR2 SYGVKD.

At least ten counts were recorded for this clonotype. The chain employs TRBV12-3 or TRBV12-4 and TRBJ2-1; D possibly matches TRBD1 or TRBD2 (6 bases each). Deletions cut 7 bases from V and 14 bases from J, with 33 bases between. The CDR3 runs to 17 residues. CDR3 DNA: TGTGCCAGCACCCCCTCTGGGGAGATGGGGGGCGGAGATCTTGAGTTCTTC. This sequence encodes CASTPSGEMGGGDLEFF.

This clonotype has a handful of counts. The chain is built from TRBV4-2 and TRBJ2-7; 7 nucleotides match TRBD1. V trimming: 0 bases; J trimming: 4 bases; junction bases outside the gene matches: 6. CDR3 size: 15 residues. The germline V gene encodes CDR1 LGHNA and CDR2 YNFKEQ. CDR3 in amino acids: CASSQEGRGRYEQYF. The CDR3 nucleotides are TGTGCCAGCAGCCAAGAGGGAAGGGGGCGGTACGAGCAGTACTTC.

The gene calls are TRBV5-1 and TRBJ1-1; 8 nucleotides agree with TRBD1. The V segment lost 4 bases and the J segment 1 base; nucleotides outside the gene matches: 12. Germline CDR1 SGHRS, CDR2 YFSETQ. The CDR3 runs 17 residues. The CDR3 here is CASSPYRGTVKNTEAFF. CDR3 DNA sequence: TGCGCCAGCAGCCCATACAGGGGGACGGTGAAGAACACTGAAGCTTTCTTT.

This clonotype was detected once. CDR3 in amino acids: CAWATSGSLPTQYF. The CDR3 bases are TGTGCCTGGGCGACTAGCGGGAGCCTCCCTACGCAGTATTTT. V and J are TRBV30 and TRBJ2-3; 12 nucleotides align to TRBD2. This CDR3 contains 14 residues. Germline V gene lookup returns CDR1 GTSNPN and CDR2 SVGIG (reference sequence). V was pared by 5 bases and J by 8 bases, with 8 bases of the junction left unmatched. Using reference TRBV30 and TRBJ2-3 for the parts outside the CDR3, the full variable domain is SQTIHQWPATLVQPVGSPLSLECTVEGTSNPNLYWYRQAAGRGLQLLFYSVGIGQISSEVPQNLSASRPQDRQFILSSKKLLLSDSGFYLCAWATSGSLPTQYFGPGTRLTVL.

This clonotype appeared a few times. V is TRBV20-1 and J is TRBJ2-1; 11 bases map to TRBD2. The CDR3 has 14 amino acids. The J segment lost 6 bases and the V segment lost 6 bases, leaving 7 bases of the junction unmatched. Germline CDR1 and CDR2: DFQATT and SNEGSKA (reference sequence). The CDR3 bases are TGCAGTGCCGGCAGACTAGCGGGGACCAATGAGCAGTTCTTC. It codes for CSAGRLAGTNEQFF.

This rearrangement joins TRBV18 to TRBJ2-3; possibly TRBD2 for D (7 bases). CDR3 size: 17 residues. Trimming pared 3 bases from V and 1 base from J, leaving 17 bases between. Germline assignment: CDR1 KGHSH and CDR2 LQKENI. CDR3 protein: CASSPLNRRGRTDTQYF. CDR3 coding DNA: TGTGCCAGCTCACCCCTTAATCGGCGGGGGCGCACAGATACGCAGTATTTT.

This clonotype was counted only a few times. The gene calls are TRBV4-3 and TRBJ2-4, with D possibly TRBD2 on 5 matching bases. Germline V gene data show CDR1 as LGHNA and CDR2 as YSLEER. CDR3 length equals 18 residues. The ends were cut back, 0 bases at V and 1 base at J, with 16 bases in the middle. The CDR3 DNA follows: TGCGCCAGCAGCCAAGATTGGCCGGTCCGGAGGGCCAAAAACATTCAGTACTTC. Its translation: CASSQDWPVRRAKNIQYF.

In this sample, this clonotype turned up a few times. V and J are TRBV7-3 and TRBJ2-1; D not certain. V was shortened by 2 bases and J by 4 bases, with 12 bases between the two germline ends. Germline lookup yields CDR1 SGHTA and CDR2 FQGTGA. CDR3 size: 15 residues. CDR3 residues: CASSLAGLSYNEQFF. In DNA, the CDR3 is TGTGCCAGCAGCTTAGCAGGCCTATCTTACAATGAGCAGTTCTTC.

This clonotype was counted only a few times. The rearrangement joins TRBV12-3 or TRBV12-4 to TRBJ2-1; TRBD2 matches at 7 bases. The CDR3 extends over 16 amino acids. V gave up 6 bases and J gave up 5 bases; unmatched junction bases: 13. The chain's CDR3 is CASRARASGENNEQFF. In nucleotides, the CDR3 is TGTGCCAGCAGGGCCAGGGCTAGCGGAGAAAACAATGAGCAGTTCTTC.

The CDR3 loop is CASNNGLDTDTQYF. Written as DNA, the CDR3 is TGTGCCAGCAATAACGGTCTTGACACAGATACGCAGTATTTT. The chain combines TRBV12-3 or TRBV12-4 with TRBJ2-3, with D unclear. The CDR3 length is 14 residues. Between the trimmed V and J ends, which lost 7 bases and 2 bases, there was a span of 13 bases.

This clonotype has a count of ten or more. This chain connects TRBV28 to TRBJ2-7; D not resolved. This CDR3 comprises 13 residues. Trimming left V 2 bases short and J 3 bases short, with 8 bases between. CDR1 and CDR2 (germline): MDHEN, SYDVKM. In nucleotides, the CDR3 is TGTGCCAGCAGTTTAGGTCGCCACTACGAGCAGTACTTC. This sequence encodes CASSLGRHYEQYF.

This clonotype was seen a few times. V and J are TRBV27 and TRBJ2-7, with TRBD1 matching 8 bases. After removal of 4 bases from V and 1 base from J, the junction contained 6 bases not matched to a gene. The germline CDR1 and CDR2 sequences are MNHEY and SMNVEV (reference sequence). The CDR3 totals 15 residues. The CDR3 protein is CASSSTGTGSYEQYF. As DNA, the CDR3 is TGTGCCAGCAGTTCAACCGGGACAGGATCCTACGAGCAGTACTTC.

The chain links TRBV11-2 to TRBJ2-5, with D possibly called TRBD1 or TRBD2 (5 bases each). V lost 5 bases and J lost 2, with 15 bases in between. Germline CDR1 reads SGHAT; CDR2 reads FQNNGV. This CDR3 is built from 15 residues. The CDR3 region is CASSPLGAAQETQYF. CDR3 nucleotides: TGTGCCAGCAGCCCCCTCGGGGCGGCACAAGAGACCCAGTACTTC. Looking up the rest from reference TRBV11-2 and TRBJ2-5 gives the full variable domain: EAGVAQSPRYKIIEKRQSVAFWCNPISGHATLYWYQQILGQGPKLLIQFQNNGVVDDSQLPKDRFSAERLKGVDSTLKIQPAKLEDSAVYLCASSPLGAAQETQYFGPGTRLLVL.